The rows below give T cell receptor beta chains drawn from one sample of a study of cytomegalovirus exposure and HLA in healthy donors. The repertoire was sequenced with immunoSEQ multiplex PCR; TCRdb's copy has only in-frame clones and lacks some. This sample has approximately 230,000 clones; approximately 84% occur once, and the top ten carry more than 10%. The specimen was PBMCs. The receptors here all came from a man in his late teens or twenties in good health and CMV-seropositive. CDR3s include the opening cysteine and the closing phenylalanine or tryptophan. Each record gives: clone size, V gene, J gene, D gene, CDR3 protein, CDR3 DNA. D genes are given only for firm matches. Only part of the rows carry a size: once, few, many, or a class if the clone is expanded.

NA	TRBV6-1	TRBJ1-1	NA	CASSEAQNTEAFF	TGTGCCAGCAGTGAAGCCCAGAACACTGAAGCTTTCTTT
NA	TRBV27	TRBJ2-1	NA	CASSNRQVFFNEQFF	TGTGCCAGCAGTAATCGACAGGTATTTTTCAATGAGCAGTTCTTC
NA	TRBV9	TRBJ1-4	NA	CASSVNAAEKLFF	TGTGCCAGCAGCGTAAACGCCGCGGAAAAACTGTTTTTT
NA	TRBV7-2	TRBJ2-7	NA	CASSWDGYEQYF	TGTGCCAGCAGCTGGGACGGGTACGAGCAGTACTTC
NA	TRBV4-1	TRBJ2-2	TRBD2	CASSHRLASVTGELFF	TGCGCCAGCAGCCACCGACTAGCGTCGGTCACCGGGGAGCTGTTTTTT
NA	TRBV27	TRBJ2-7	NA	CASSLTRTAIYEQYF	TGTGCCAGCAGTTTAACAAGGACGGCGATCTACGAGCAGTACTTC
NA	TRBV5-6	TRBJ2-1	TRBD2	CASSLEAGGNNEQFF	TGTGCCAGCAGCTTGGAAGCGGGAGGTAATAATGAGCAGTTCTTC
NA	TRBV20-1	TRBJ2-7	NA	CSAPLGLEQYF	TGCAGTGCTCCTCTCGGCCTCGAGCAGTACTTC
NA	TRBV28	TRBJ2-7	NA	CASSPGGGSSSYEQYF	TGTGCCAGCAGCCCCGGAGGGGGGTCCTCCTCCTACGAGCAGTACTTC
NA	TRBV27	TRBJ2-6	NA	CASSRSGRSGANVLTF	TGTGCCAGCAGTCGGTCGGGTAGGTCTGGGGCCAACGTCCTGACTTTC
NA	TRBV10-1	TRBJ2-7	TRBD2	CASPGSGMGYEQYF	TGCGCCAGCCCGGGTAGCGGGATGGGCTACGAGCAGTACTTC
NA	TRBV28	TRBJ1-3	NA	CASGLTPGRASGNTIYF	TGTGCCAGCGGCCTCACTCCTGGACGGGCCTCTGGAAACACCATATATTTT
NA	TRBV28	TRBJ1-1	NA	CASSLGGNTEAFF	TGTGCCAGCAGTTTAGGAGGTAACACTGAAGCTTTCTTT
NA	TRBV6-5	TRBJ1-4	NA	CASSYSSQGEKLFF	TGTGCCAGCAGTTACTCGAGTCAGGGGGAAAAACTGTTTTTT
NA	TRBV6-5	TRBJ2-1	NA	CASSRPVANEQFF	TGTGCCAGCAGCCGTCCGGTCGCCAATGAGCAGTTCTTC
NA	TRBV28	TRBJ2-1	TRBD1	CASSSTGDNEQFF	TGTGCCAGCAGTTCGACAGGGGACAATGAGCAGTTCTTC
NA	TRBV5-1	TRBJ2-1	TRBD1	CASSLGGTGNYNEQFF	TGCGCCAGCAGCTTGGGTGGGACAGGGAATTACAATGAGCAGTTCTTC
NA	TRBV7-6	TRBJ2-2	NA	CASSLARGLNTGELFF	TGTGCCAGCAGCTTAGCGCGGGGGCTGAACACCGGGGAGCTGTTTTTT
NA	TRBV9	TRBJ2-1	NA	CASNRESSYNEQFF	TGTGCCAGCAACAGGGAAAGCTCCTACAATGAGCAGTTCTTC
few	TRBV5-1	TRBJ1-1	TRBD1	CASSLLDRANTEAFF	TGCGCCAGCAGCTTGTTAGACAGGGCGAACACTGAAGCTTTCTTT
once	TRBV9	TRBJ2-2	NA	CASSATGNTGELFF	TGTGCCAGCAGCGCGACAGGGAACACCGGGGAGCTGTTTTTT
once	TRBV11-2	TRBJ2-7	NA	CASSGITYEQYF	TGTGCCAGCAGCGGGATAACCTACGAGCAGTACTTC
once	TRBV11-1	TRBJ1-1	NA	CASSFRHGGNTEAFF	TGTGCCAGCAGCTTCCGACACGGCGGTAACACTGAAGCTTTCTTT
NA	TRBV18	TRBJ1-4	TRBD1	CASSPPDRGANEKLFF	TGTGCCAGCTCACCACCGGACAGGGGTGCTAATGAAAAACTGTTTTTT
NA	TRBV7-8	TRBJ2-7	NA	CASSLWVENSYEQYF	TGTGCCAGCAGCTTATGGGTCGAAAACTCCTACGAGCAGTACTTC
once	TRBV10-2	TRBJ1-2	NA	CASLIVGRDSNYGYTF	TGCGCCAGCCTCATCGTAGGACGCGACTCGAACTATGGCTACACCTTC
NA	TRBV7-2	TRBJ1-2	NA	CASSLAFQIGRYGYTF	TGTGCCAGCAGCTTAGCGTTCCAGATCGGGCGGTATGGCTACACCTTC
once	TRBV15	TRBJ2-3	NA	CATSRDRLADTQYF	TGTGCCACCAGCAGAGATCGATTGGCAGATACGCAGTATTTT
NA	TRBV6-5	TRBJ1-4	NA	CASSRMRNEKLFF	TGTGCCAGCAGCCGAATGAGAAATGAAAAACTGTTTTTT
once	TRBV7-9	TRBJ2-5	NA	CASSSPDYGETQYF	TGTGCCAGCAGCTCCCCCGACTACGGAGAGACCCAGTACTTC
NA	TRBV5-1	TRBJ2-3	TRBD2	CASSRVAGGPSDTQYF	TGCGCCAGCAGCCGAGTAGCGGGAGGGCCGTCAGATACGCAGTATTTT
NA	TRBV11-3	TRBJ2-7	NA	CASSLGPGNYEQYF	TGTGCCAGCAGCTTAGGGCCAGGAAATTACGAGCAGTACTTC
NA	TRBV5-1	TRBJ2-4	TRBD2	CASSMTSGRLDIQYF	TGCGCCAGCAGCATGACTAGCGGGAGATTGGACATTCAGTACTTC
NA	TRBV5-6	TRBJ2-7	NA	CASSKDADFSYEQYF	TGTGCCAGCAGCAAAGACGCGGACTTCTCCTACGAGCAGTACTTC
NA	TRBV7-6	TRBJ2-5	NA	CASSLAGLVGETQYF	TGTGCCAGCAGCTTAGCTGGACTTGTGGGAGAGACCCAGTACTTC
NA	TRBV7-9	TRBJ2-1	NA	CASSLVGHNEQFF	TGTGCCAGCAGCTTAGTGGGCCACAATGAGCAGTTCTTC
NA	TRBV5-1	TRBJ2-7	NA	CASRTTVGDREQYF	TGCGCCAGCAGGACGACGGTTGGGGATCGCGAGCAGTACTTC
NA	TRBV21-1	TRBJ2-7	NA	CASGTGECSYEQYF	TGTGCCAGCGGTACAGGGGAATGTTCCTACGAGCAGTACTTC
NA	TRBV5-4	TRBJ2-5	TRBD2	CASSTGGGLRETQYF	TGTGCCAGCAGCACCGGGGGGGGGCTCCGGGAGACCCAGTACTTC
NA	TRBV5-1	TRBJ1-2	NA	CASSFGRQNGYGYTF	TGCGCCAGCAGCTTTGGGCGGCAGAATGGCTATGGCTACACCTTC
NA	TRBV11-2	TRBJ2-7	TRBD1	CASSSLRDRTYEQYF	TGTGCCAGCAGCTCACTCCGGGACAGGACCTACGAGCAGTACTTC